This TCR beta chain was obtained from a study of beta chain features in type 1 diabetes. Study details: In all, some 100,000,000 sorted cells from all samples were analyzed.

General observations from the study: There was no resolution here of whether HLA type influences TCRB rearrangement. Patients showed naive, central memory and Treg TCRB repertoires that appeared more similar than those of healthy donors. Across all four CD4+ subsets, people with type 1 diabetes showed modestly shorter TCRB CDR3s.

Concerning this clone: Its antigen remains unidentified.

The study reverse transcribed the entire isolated RNA, so it sequenced expressed TCRB transcripts. Using immunoSEQ multiplex PCR, the repertoire was profiled, and TCRdb retains in-frame clones only, with some absent. Of 600,000 to 700,000 clones in the sample, around an eighth were seen once. This CDR3 spans 15 amino acids. Germline CDR1 MNHNY, CDR2 SVGAGI (reference sequence). Trimming took off 7 bases at V and 2 bases at J, with 15 bases between the two ends. Via CD45RO/CCR7/CD25/CD127/CD95/CD27, cells of the CD4+ naive, central memory, regulatory and stem cell-like memory subsets were sorted. Sequencing used naive CD4+ T cells from blood. The TCR originated in a man younger than 35 with type 1 diabetes. The chain recombines TRBV6-6 with TRBJ1-5; D unresolved. This CDR3 is CASKLSGIGNQPQHF. In DNA, the CDR3 is TGTGCCAGCAAGCTATCAGGAATAGGCAATCAGCCCCAGCATTTT.